The 22 T cell receptor beta chains reported below all come from one sample, sequenced in a study of cytotoxic CD8 clonotypes in ibrutinib-treated CLL. Using immunoSEQ multiplex PCR, the repertoire was profiled, and TCRdb retains in-frame clones only, with some absent. This table has more than 150,000 clones, over 55% appearing once. The starting material was PBMCs, obtained after 24 months of ibrutinib treatment. These receptors were collected from a human donor with chronic lymphocytic leukemia.

In DNA, the CDR3 is TGTGCCTCTTACCGTCCGGGACAGGGAATGAGGACTGAAGCTTTCTTT. Encoded protein: CASYRPGQGMRTEAFF. The chain has TRBV19 and TRBJ1-1; TRBD1 matches at 9 bases. The CDR3 runs 16 residues. V shed 11 bases and J 5 bases; nucleotides not matched to a gene: 18. Germline lookup yields CDR1 LNHDA and CDR2 SQIVND (reference sequence).

The J gene is TRBJ2-3, the V gene TRBV19; 7 bases match TRBD2. V shed 1 base and J 0 bases; nucleotides not matched to a gene: 4. Germline CDR1 is LNHDA and CDR2 is SQIVND (reference sequence). The CDR3 is 16 amino acids. The CDR3 sequence: CASSIAGGPSTDTQYF. Here the CDR3 DNA reads TGTGCCAGTAGTATAGCGGGAGGCCCAAGCACAGATACGCAGTATTTT.

The chain links TRBV5-6 to TRBJ1-4; D uncertain. Per germline, CDR1 SGHDT and CDR2 YYEEEE. The CDR3 spans 15 residues. V shed 4 bases and J shed 2 bases, with 12 bases lying between them. In DNA, the CDR3 is TGTGCCAGCAGCACGGGCCTGGTTACTAATGAAAAACTGTTTTTT. This codes for CASSTGLVTNEKLFF.

This chain links TRBV5-1 with TRBJ2-3, with 12 bases that match TRBD2. After removal of 0 bases from V and 2 bases from J, the junction contained 4 bases not matched to a gene. Germline V gives CDR1 SGHRS, CDR2 YFSETQ. This CDR3 has 17 residues. The CDR3 nucleotides are TGCGCCAGCAGCTTGGCTAGCGGGAGGGGGGCCACAGATACGCAGTATTTT. Encoded protein: CASSLASGRGATDTQYF.

CDR3 sequence reads: CASSSLVGVGNEQFF. In DNA, the CDR3 is TGCGCCAGCAGCTCGCTAGTGGGGGTAGGGAATGAGCAGTTCTTC. The chain has TRBV4-3 and TRBJ2-1, with D perhaps assigned TRBD1 or TRBD2 (5 bases each). The CDR3 length is 15 residues. Looked up from germline, CDR1 is LGHNA and CDR2 is YSLEER. V was shortened by 5 bases and J by 7 bases, with 18 bases between the two germline ends.

The chain joins TRBV2 to TRBJ2-2; 8 nucleotides align to TRBD1. This CDR3 has 17 amino acids. V lost 8 bases, J lost 2 bases, and 13 bases stayed unmatched. The germline V gene has CDR1 SNHLY and CDR2 FYNNEI. CDR3 sequence reads: CASHKDPGQVNTGELFF. In nucleotides, the CDR3 is TGTGCCAGCCACAAGGACCCGGGACAGGTCAACACCGGGGAGCTGTTTTTT.

The chain recombines TRBV19 with TRBJ2-2, with 12 bases lining up with TRBD2. The germline gives CDR1 LNHDA, CDR2 SQIVND (reference sequence). Losses at the gene ends were 4 bases for V and 2 bases for J; bases not matched to a gene: 5. The CDR3 totals 17 residues. CDR3 protein: CASSNPLAGGNTGELFF. CDR3 nucleotides: TGTGCCAGTAGTAATCCACTAGCGGGAGGAAACACCGGGGAGCTGTTTTTT.

This chain connects TRBV5-1 to TRBJ2-5; D gene unclear. The CDR3 contains 14 residues. The V and J ends lost 0 bases and 3 bases respectively, with 9 bases between them. Germline V lookup: CDR1 SGHRS, CDR2 YFSETQ. The chain's CDR3 is CASSLGQSEETQYF. The CDR3 bases are TGCGCCAGCAGCTTGGGCCAATCTGAAGAGACCCAGTACTTC.

The chain combines TRBV4-2 with TRBJ1-5; D unresolved. Per the germline V gene, CDR1 is LGHNA and CDR2 is YNFKEQ. The CDR3 totals 13 residues. Deletions cut 2 bases from V and 7 bases from J, with 9 bases between. CDR3 DNA sequence: TGTGCCAGCAGCCAAATAATTGGGCAGCCCCAGCATTTT. It translates to CASSQIIGQPQHF.

This clone was counted only a few times. J is TRBJ2-1 and V is TRBV4-3, with 11 bases fitting TRBD2. The V gene's germline CDR1 is LGHNA and CDR2 YSLEER. CDR3 length: 18 residues. The ends lost 0 bases at V and 8 bases at J; junction bases unmatched: 12. DNA for the CDR3: TGCGCCAGCAGCCAAGAATTACCCTATGGGACTAGCGGCGATGAGCAGTTCTTC. It codes for CASSQELPYGTSGDEQFF.

The V call is TRBV28, the J call TRBJ1-1, with D possibly being TRBD1 (6 bases). In germline, CDR1 is MDHEN, CDR2 SYDVKM. The CDR3 has 13 residues. V lost 4 bases and J 11 bases, leaving 17 bases between the germline ends. CDR3 in DNA: TGTGCCAGCAGTTCCCTGGTGGGAACAGGGGCTTTCTTT. Translation gives CASSSLVGTGAFF.

The chain has TRBV5-4 and TRBJ2-1; 13 bases are shared with TRBD2. CDR1 and CDR2 from the germline V gene are SGHNT and YYREEE (reference sequence). The CDR3 totals 16 residues. J lost 3 bases, V lost 5 bases, and 5 bases had no gene match. CDR3 loop: CASRRWTSGSYNEQFF. The CDR3 DNA sequence: TGTGCCAGCAGGCGGTGGACTAGCGGGAGCTACAATGAGCAGTTCTTC.

The chain employs TRBV16 and TRBJ1-1; D not certain. Germline V gene lookup returns CDR1 KGHSY and CDR2 FQNENV. Trimming cost V 0 bases and J 0 bases, with 11 bases left between them. This CDR3 is 16 amino acids long. CDR3 in amino acids: CASSQSWVAVNTEAFF. The CDR3 bases are TGTGCCAGCAGCCAATCCTGGGTGGCGGTGAACACTGAAGCTTTCTTT.

A note on this clone: One end of the junction varies from germline; a read error may be responsible. The chain links TRBV4-3 to TRBJ2-3; D uncertain. Germline CDR1 LGHNA, CDR2 YSLEER. The CDR3 runs 14 residues. The DNA for the CDR3 is TGCGCCGGCAGCCAAGGTCTTAACACAGATACGCAGTATTTT. Protein sequence: CAGSQGLNTDTQYF.

CDR3 sequence reads: CATAEGSQPQHF. CDR3 DNA sequence: TGTGCCACAGCAGAGGGCAGTCAGCCCCAGCATTTT. The chain couples TRBV18 to TRBJ1-5; D is unclear. V shed 10 bases and J shed 6 bases, with 13 bases lying between them. This CDR3 contains 12 residues. CDR1 and CDR2 from the germline V gene are KGHSH and LQKENI.

As to this clone: This sample includes further DNA sequences coding for the same CDR3. The chain carries TRBV4-2 and TRBJ2-7; TRBD2 agrees at 11 bases. Germline V gene data show CDR1 as LGHNA and CDR2 as YNFKEQ. The CDR3 is 16 amino acids. V trimming: 1 base; J trimming: 2 bases; junction bases outside the gene matches: 4. CDR3 loop: CASSQGLAGGPYEQYF. CDR3 sequence (DNA): TGTGCCAGCAGCCAAGGTCTAGCGGGAGGTCCCTACGAGCAGTACTTC.

The chain uses TRBV10-3 and TRBJ2-7, with D hard to call. This CDR3 contains 12 residues. The germline V gene has CDR1 ENHRY and CDR2 SYGVKD. The ends were cut back, 2 bases at V and 3 bases at J, with 5 bases in the middle. CDR3 DNA: TGTGCCATCAGTGAGGGGGTCTACGAGCAGTACTTC. This translates into CAISEGVYEQYF.

This clone was found a few times. The V call is TRBV27, the J call TRBJ1-5, with a weak D call TRBD1 (5 bases). CDR1 MNHEY and CDR2 SMNVEV come from the germline V gene (reference sequence). The CDR3 is 15 residues long. V was trimmed by 10 bases and J by 0 bases, leaving 16 bases between them. CDR3 bases: TGTGCCACGCGATCGGGGGGTTATAGCAATCAGCCCCAGCATTTT. Its translation is CATRSGGYSNQPQHF.

This clone came up a few times. The V call is TRBV9, the J call TRBJ1-2, with a tentative D call TRBD1 (5 bases). Germline-derived CDR1 and CDR2 are SGDLS and YYNGEE. Trimming cost V 3 bases and J 1 base, with 13 bases left between them. The CDR3 loop spans 15 amino acids. The CDR3 loop is CASSAPLDSNYGYTF. DNA for the CDR3: TGTGCCAGCAGCGCCCCCCTCGACAGTAACTATGGCTACACCTTC.

About this clone itself: Sequence at one end of the junction differs from germline and may be a read error. This sequence joins TRBV30 and TRBJ2-5; the match to TRBD2 covers 8 bases. This CDR3 has 14 residues. Per germline, CDR1 GTSNPN and CDR2 SVGIG (reference sequence). DNA for the CDR3: TGTGCCTCGAGTGGATTAGCGGGGCGAGAGACCCAGTACTTC. Amino acid sequence: CASSGLAGRETQYF.

The chain carries TRBV7-8 and TRBJ2-7; TRBD2 agrees at 8 bases. With V trimmed by 1 base and J by 6 bases, 5 bases remained unmatched. The germline CDR1 and CDR2 sequences are SGHVS and FQNEAQ. CDR3 size: 14 residues. CDR3 bases: TGTGCCAGCAGCTTAGGAGGCGGGGGGACCGAGCAGTACTTC. Its translation: CASSLGGGGTEQYF.

The chain links TRBV4-3 to TRBJ1-2, with D possibly matching TRBD1 (5 bases). Germline CDR1 and CDR2: LGHNA and YSLEER. The CDR3 spans 16 residues. V lost 3 bases, J lost 6 bases, and 20 bases lay in between. The DNA for the CDR3 is TGCGCCAGCAGCCAGGATCCCGGCAGGGAGCTGGATGGCTACACCTTC. This gives the protein CASSQDPGRELDGYTF.